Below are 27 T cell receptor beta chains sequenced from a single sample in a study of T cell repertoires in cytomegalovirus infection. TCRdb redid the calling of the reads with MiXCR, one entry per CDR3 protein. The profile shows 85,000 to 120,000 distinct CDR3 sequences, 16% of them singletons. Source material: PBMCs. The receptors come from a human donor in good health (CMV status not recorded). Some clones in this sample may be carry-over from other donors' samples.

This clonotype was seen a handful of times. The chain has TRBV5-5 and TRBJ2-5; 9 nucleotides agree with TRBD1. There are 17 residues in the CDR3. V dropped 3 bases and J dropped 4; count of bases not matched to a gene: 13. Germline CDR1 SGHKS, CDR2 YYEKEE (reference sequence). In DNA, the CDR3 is TGTGCCAGCAGCTCGCCCTTCCTTCCACAGGGGGCAGAGACCCAGTACTTC. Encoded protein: CASSSPFLPQGAETQYF.

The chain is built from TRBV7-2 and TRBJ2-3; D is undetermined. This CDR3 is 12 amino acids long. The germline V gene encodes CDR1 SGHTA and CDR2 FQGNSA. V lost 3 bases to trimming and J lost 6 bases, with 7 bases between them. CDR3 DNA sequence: TGTGCCAGCAGCTTCTCCGACGATACGCAGTATTTT. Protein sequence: CASSFSDDTQYF.

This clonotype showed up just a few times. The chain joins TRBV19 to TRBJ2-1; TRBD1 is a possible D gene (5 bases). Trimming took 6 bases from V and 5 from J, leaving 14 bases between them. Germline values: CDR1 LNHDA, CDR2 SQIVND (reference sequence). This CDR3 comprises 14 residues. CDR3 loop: CASRRIGAHNEQFF. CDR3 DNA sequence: TGTGCCAGTAGAAGGATTGGGGCCCACAATGAGCAGTTCTTC.

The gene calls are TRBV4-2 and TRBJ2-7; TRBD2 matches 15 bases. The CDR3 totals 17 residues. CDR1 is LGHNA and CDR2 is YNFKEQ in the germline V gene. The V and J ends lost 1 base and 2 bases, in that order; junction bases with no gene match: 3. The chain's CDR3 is CASSQGTSGGDPYEQYF. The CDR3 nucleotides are TGTGCCAGCAGCCAAGGGACTAGCGGGGGGGACCCCTACGAGCAGTACTTC.

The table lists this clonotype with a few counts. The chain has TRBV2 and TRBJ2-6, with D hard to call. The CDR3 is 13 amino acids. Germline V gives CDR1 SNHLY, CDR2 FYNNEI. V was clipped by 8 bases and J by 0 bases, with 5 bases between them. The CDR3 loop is CASVSSGANVLTF. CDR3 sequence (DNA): TGTGCCAGCGTAAGCTCTGGGGCCAACGTCCTGACTTTC.

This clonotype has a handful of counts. CDR3 protein: CASSSLGTSGDQETQYF. The CDR3 nucleotides are TGTGCCAGCAGCTCCTTGGGGACTAGCGGGGACCAAGAGACCCAGTACTTC. The chain employs TRBV5-6 and TRBJ2-5; 13 bases fit TRBD2. This CDR3 is built from 17 residues. Germline CDR1 is SGHDT and CDR2 is YYEEEE. V lost 3 bases, J lost 0 bases, and 5 bases stayed unmatched.

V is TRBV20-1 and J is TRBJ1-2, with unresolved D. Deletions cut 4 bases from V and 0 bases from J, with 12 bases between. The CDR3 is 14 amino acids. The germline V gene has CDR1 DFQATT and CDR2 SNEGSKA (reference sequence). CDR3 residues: CSAIPDGANYGYTF. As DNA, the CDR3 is TGCAGTGCTATTCCCGACGGGGCTAACTATGGCTACACCTTC.

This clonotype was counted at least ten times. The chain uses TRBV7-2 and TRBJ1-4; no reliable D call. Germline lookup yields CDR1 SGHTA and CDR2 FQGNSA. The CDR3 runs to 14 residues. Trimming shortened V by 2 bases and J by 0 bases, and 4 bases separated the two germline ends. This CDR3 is CASSLSSTNEKLFF. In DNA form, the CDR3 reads TGTGCCAGCAGCTTAAGTTCAACTAATGAAAAACTGTTTTTT.

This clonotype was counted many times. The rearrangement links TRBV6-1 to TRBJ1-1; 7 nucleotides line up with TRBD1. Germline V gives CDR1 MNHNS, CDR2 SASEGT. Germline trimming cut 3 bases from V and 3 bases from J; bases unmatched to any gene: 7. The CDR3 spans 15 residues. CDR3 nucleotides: TGTGCCAGCAGTGATATCAGGGGGGAGGACACTGAAGCTTTCTTT. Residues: CASSDIRGEDTEAFF.

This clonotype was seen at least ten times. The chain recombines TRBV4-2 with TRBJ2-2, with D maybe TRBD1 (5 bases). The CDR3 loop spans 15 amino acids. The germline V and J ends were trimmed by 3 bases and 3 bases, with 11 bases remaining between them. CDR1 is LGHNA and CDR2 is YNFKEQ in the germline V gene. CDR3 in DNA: TGTGCCAGCAGCCACGTCCCCAGGGACACCGGGGAGCTGTTTTTT. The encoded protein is CASSHVPRDTGELFF.

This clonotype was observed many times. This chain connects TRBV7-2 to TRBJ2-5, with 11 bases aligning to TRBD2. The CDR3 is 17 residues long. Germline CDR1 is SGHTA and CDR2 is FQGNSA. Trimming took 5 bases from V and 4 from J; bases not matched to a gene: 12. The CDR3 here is CASSPSSGRLLLETQYF. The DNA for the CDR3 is TGTGCCAGCAGCCCGTCTAGCGGGAGGCTTCTATTAGAGACCCAGTACTTC.

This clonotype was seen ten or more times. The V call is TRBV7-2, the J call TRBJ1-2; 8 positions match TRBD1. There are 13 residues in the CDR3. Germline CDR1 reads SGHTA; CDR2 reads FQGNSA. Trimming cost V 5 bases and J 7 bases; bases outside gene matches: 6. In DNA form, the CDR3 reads TGTGCCAGCAGCGCGACAGGGGTTGGTGGCTACACCTTC. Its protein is CASSATGVGGYTF.

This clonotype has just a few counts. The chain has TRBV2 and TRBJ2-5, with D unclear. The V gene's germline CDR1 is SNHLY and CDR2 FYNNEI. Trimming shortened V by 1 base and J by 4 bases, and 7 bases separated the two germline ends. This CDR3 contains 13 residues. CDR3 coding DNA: TGTGCCAGCAGTGAAGGCCAGAGAGAGACCCAGTACTTC. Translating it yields CASSEGQRETQYF. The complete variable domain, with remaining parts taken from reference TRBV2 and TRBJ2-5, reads EPEVTQTPSHQVTQMGQEVILRCVPISNHLYFYWYRQILGQKVEFLVSFYNNEISEKSEIFDDQFSVERPDGSNFTLKIRSTKLEDSAMYFCASSEGQRETQYFGPGTRLLVL.

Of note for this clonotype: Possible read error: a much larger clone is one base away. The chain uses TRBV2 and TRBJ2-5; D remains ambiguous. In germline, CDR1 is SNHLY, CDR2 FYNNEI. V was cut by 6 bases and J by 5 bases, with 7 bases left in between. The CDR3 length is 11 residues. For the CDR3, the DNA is TGTGCCAGCAGCGCCGGGGAGACCCAGTACTTC. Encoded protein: CASSAGETQYF.

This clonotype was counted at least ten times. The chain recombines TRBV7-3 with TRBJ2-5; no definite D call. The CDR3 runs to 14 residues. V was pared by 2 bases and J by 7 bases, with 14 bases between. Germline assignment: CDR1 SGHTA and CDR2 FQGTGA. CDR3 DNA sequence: TGTGCCAGCAGCTTATTGGGTTCCGGCTCGACCCAGTACTTC. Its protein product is CASSLLGSGSTQYF. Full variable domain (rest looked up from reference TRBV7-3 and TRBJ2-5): GAGVSQTPSNKVTEKGKYVELRCDPISGHTALYWYRQSLGQGPEFLIYFQGTGAADDSGLPNDRFFAVRPEGSVSTLKIQRTERGDSAVYLCASSLLGSGSTQYFGPGTRLLVL.

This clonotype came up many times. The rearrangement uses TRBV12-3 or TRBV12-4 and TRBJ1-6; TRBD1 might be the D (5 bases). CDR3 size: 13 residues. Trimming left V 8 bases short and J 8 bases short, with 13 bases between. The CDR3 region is CASRTWGDSPLHF. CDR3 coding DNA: TGTGCCAGCCGGACTTGGGGGGATTCACCCCTCCACTTT.

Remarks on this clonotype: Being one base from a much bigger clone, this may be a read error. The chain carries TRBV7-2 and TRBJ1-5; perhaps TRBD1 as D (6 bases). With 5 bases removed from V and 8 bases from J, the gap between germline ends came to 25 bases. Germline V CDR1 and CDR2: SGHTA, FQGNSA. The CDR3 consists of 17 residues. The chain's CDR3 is CASSTWAIKGDEEPQHF. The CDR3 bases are TGTGCCAGCAGCACTTGGGCCATAAAGGGGGACGAGGAGCCCCAGCATTTT.

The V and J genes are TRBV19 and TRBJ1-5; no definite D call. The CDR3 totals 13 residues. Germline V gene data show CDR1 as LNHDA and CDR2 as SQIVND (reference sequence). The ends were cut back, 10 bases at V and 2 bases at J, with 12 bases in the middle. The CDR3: CATLGHGNQPQHF. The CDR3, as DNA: TGTGCCACCCTCGGGCATGGCAATCAGCCCCAGCATTTT.

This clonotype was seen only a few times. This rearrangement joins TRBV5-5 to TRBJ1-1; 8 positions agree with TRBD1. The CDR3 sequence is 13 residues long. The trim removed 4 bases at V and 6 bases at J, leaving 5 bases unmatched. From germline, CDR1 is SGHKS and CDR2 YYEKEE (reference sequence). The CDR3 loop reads CASSPGGWSEAFF. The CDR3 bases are TGTGCCAGCAGCCCAGGGGGCTGGTCTGAAGCTTTCTTT.

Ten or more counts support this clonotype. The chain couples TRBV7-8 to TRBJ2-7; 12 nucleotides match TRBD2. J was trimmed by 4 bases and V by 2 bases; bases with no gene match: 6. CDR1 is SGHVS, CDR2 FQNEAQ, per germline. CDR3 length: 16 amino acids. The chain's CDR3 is CASSLLASGGAYEQYF. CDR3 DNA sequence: TGTGCCAGCAGCTTATTGGCTAGCGGGGGGGCATACGAGCAGTACTTC.

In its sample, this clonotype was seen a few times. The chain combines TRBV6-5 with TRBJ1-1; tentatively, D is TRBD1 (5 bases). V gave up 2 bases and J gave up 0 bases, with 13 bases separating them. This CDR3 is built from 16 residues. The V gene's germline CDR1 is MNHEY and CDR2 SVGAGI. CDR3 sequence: CASSYGGTIMNTEAFF. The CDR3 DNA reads TGTGCCAGCAGTTACGGCGGGACTATTATGAACACTGAAGCTTTCTTT.

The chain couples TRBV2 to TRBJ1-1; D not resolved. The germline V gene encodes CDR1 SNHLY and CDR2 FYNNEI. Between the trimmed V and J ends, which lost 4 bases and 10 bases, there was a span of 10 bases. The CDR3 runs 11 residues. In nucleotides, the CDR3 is TGTGCCAGCAGTGCGCCGGGAGTAGCTTTCTTT. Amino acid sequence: CASSAPGVAFF.

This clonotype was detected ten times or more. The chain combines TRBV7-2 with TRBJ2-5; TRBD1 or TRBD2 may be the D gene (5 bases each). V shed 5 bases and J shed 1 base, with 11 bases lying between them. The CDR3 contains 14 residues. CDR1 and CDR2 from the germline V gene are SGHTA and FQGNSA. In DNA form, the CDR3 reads TGTGCCAGCAGCCCGTGGGACGCCCAAGAGACCCAGTACTTC. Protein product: CASSPWDAQETQYF.

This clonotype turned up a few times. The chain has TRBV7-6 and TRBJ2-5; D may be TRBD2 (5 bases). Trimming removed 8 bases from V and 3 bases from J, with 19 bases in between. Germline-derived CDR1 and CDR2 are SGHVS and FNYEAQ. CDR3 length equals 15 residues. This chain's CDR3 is CASHPSGWGEETQYF. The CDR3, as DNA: TGTGCCAGCCATCCCTCGGGGTGGGGAGAAGAGACCCAGTACTTC.

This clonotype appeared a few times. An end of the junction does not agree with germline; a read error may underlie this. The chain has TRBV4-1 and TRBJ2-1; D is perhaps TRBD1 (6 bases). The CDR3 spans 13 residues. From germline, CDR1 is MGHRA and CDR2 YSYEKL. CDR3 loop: CASSQRPGVSEFF. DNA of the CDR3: TGTGCCAGCAGCCAGCGCCCAGGGGTGTCGGAGTTCTTC.

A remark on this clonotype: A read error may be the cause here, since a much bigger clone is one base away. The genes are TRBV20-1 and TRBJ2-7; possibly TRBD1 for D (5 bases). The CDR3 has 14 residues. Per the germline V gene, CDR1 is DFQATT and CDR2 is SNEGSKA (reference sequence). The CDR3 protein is CSARIRGNSYQQYF. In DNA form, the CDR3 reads TGCAGTGCTAGGATAAGGGGCAACTCCTACCAGCAGTACTTC.

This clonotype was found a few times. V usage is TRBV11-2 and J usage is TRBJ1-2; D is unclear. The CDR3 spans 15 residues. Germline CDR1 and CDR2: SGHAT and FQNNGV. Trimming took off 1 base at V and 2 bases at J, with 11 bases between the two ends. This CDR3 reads CASSLGVGQNYGYTF. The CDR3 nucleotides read TGTGCCAGCAGCTTAGGGGTAGGCCAAAACTATGGCTACACCTTC.